These 5 T cell receptor beta chains share one sample of origin, sequenced in a study of low-dose radiotherapy and immunotherapy resistance in tumors. Covering alpha and beta chains, TRAV- and TRBV-specific primers were used for the first-strand cDNA. The TCRs were subjected to amplification over around 19 PCR cycles employing a constant-region primer in conjunction with a V-primer adapter. TCRdb re-analysed the reads in MiXCR, keeping a single row per CDR3 protein. This table has around 68,000 distinct CDR3 sequences, more than 20% appearing once. Sample time point: before trial treatment. This sample comprised PBMCs, obtained before treatment. The receptors derive from a male donor with rectosigmoid adenocarcinoma.

To note about this clonotype: This probably arose from a read error, given a far larger clone one base away. The chain employs TRBV5-1 and TRBJ2-5; D call uncertain. From germline, CDR1 is SGHRS and CDR2 YFSETQ. This CDR3 region has 13 residues. Trimming took off 1 base at V and 11 bases at J, with 15 bases between the two ends. DNA for the CDR3: TGCGCCAGCAGCTTGCCAGGTTACAATGAGCAGTACTTC. Translated: CASSLPGYNEQYF.

This clonotype was observed at least ten times. The rearrangement uses TRBV7-9 and TRBJ2-1; D is ambiguous. Germline V gene sequence: CDR1 SEHNR, CDR2 FQNEAQ (reference sequence). This CDR3 contains 11 residues. Trimming removed 3 bases from V and 5 bases from J, with 2 bases in between. CDR3 protein: CASSFHNEQFF. The DNA of the CDR3 is TGTGCCAGCAGCTTCCACAATGAGCAGTTCTTC.

This clonotype has a count of ten or more. The chain has TRBV28 and TRBJ2-3; perhaps TRBD2 as D (6 bases). Trimming removed 3 bases from V and 2 bases from J, with 27 bases in between. The CDR3 contains 20 residues. In germline, CDR1 is MDHEN, CDR2 SYDVKM. The CDR3 sequence: CASSFRVRGIAAPYTDTQYF. The CDR3 nucleotides are TGTGCCAGCAGTTTCCGGGTCCGAGGGATAGCGGCACCTTACACAGATACGCAGTATTTT.

This clonotype came up many times. This chain joins TRBV11-2 and TRBJ1-1; maybe TRBD1 (6 bases). With 6 bases removed from V and 1 base from J, the gap between germline ends came to 9 bases. The CDR3 covers 13 residues. Per the germline V gene, CDR1 is SGHAT and CDR2 is FQNNGV. CDR3 bases: TGTGCCAGCAGTCCGACAGGGAACACTGAAGCTTTCTTT. Its translation: CASSPTGNTEAFF.

Concerning this clonotype itself: This probably arose from a read error, given a far larger clone one base away. Without the conserved terminal phenylalanine or tryptophan, this CDR3 likely stems from a read error. The rearrangement links TRBV6-6 to TRBJ2-5; the D gene is possibly TRBD1 (6 bases). CDR1 MNHNY and CDR2 SVGAGI come from the germline V gene (reference sequence). V lost 5 bases to trimming and J lost 1 base, with 14 bases between them. The CDR3 covers 15 residues. The CDR3 sequence is CASSKNRATQETQYY. In nucleotides, the CDR3 is TGTGCCAGCAGTAAGAACAGGGCTACCCAAGAGACCCAGTACTAC.